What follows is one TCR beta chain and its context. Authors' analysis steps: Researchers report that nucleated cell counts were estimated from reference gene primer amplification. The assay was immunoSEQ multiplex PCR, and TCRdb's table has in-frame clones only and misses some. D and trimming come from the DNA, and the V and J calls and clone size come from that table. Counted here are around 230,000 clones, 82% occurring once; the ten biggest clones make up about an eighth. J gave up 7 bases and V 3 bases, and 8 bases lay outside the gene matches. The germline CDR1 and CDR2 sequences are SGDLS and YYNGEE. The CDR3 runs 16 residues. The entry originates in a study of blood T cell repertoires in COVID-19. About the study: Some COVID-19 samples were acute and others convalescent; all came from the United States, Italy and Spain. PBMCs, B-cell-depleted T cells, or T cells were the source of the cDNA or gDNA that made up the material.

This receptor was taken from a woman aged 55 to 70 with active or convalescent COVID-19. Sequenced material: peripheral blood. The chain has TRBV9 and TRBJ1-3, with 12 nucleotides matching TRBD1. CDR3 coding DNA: TGTGCCAGCAGCGCCGGGACAGGGGGCGCGGGGAACACCATATATTTT. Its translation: CASSAGTGGAGNTIYF.